Sequencing of this TCR beta chain was carried out in a study of brain metastases from non-small cell lung cancer. The CDR3 contains 15 residues. Germline CDR1 reads SGHNT; CDR2 reads YENEEA. V shed 4 bases and J 6 bases; nucleotides not matched to a gene: 9. Data came from immunoSEQ multiplex PCR; TCRdb stores just in-frame clones and leaves some out. The sample consists of 950 or so clones, more than 65% of them appearing once. The receptor was derived from a donor at least 40 years old with non-small cell lung cancer. The V and J genes are TRBV11-3 and TRBJ2-7; 10 nucleotides agree with TRBD2. Sequenced sample: tumor-adjacent normal tissue. CDR3 amino acids: CASSSGTSVRVEQYF. CDR3 nucleotides: TGTGCCAGCAGCTCCGGGACTAGCGTTCGGGTCGAGCAGTACTTC.